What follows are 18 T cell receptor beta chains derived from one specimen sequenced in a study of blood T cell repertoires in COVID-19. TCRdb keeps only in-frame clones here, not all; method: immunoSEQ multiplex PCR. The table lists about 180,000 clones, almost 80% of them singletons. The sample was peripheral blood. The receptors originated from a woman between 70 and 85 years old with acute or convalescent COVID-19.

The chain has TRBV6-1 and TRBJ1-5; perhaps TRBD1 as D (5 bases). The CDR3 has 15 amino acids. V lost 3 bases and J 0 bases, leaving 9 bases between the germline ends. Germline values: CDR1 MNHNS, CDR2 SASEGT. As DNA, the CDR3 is TGTGCCAGCAGTGAGGGGCCGTATAGCAATCAGCCCCAGCATTTT. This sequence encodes CASSEGPYSNQPQHF.

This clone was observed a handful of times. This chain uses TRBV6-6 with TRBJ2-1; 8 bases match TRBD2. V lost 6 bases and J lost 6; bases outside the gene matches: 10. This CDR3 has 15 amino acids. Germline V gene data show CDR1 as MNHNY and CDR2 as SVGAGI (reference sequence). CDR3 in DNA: TGTGCCAGCAGCCTACGGACTCGGGAGGGCAATGAGCAGTTCTTC. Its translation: CASSLRTREGNEQFF.

The CDR3 reads CASSQFPGVRSPLHF. CDR3 in DNA: TGCGCCAGCAGCCAATTTCCAGGGGTTAGATCACCCCTCCACTTT. V usage is TRBV4-1 and J usage is TRBJ1-6; D might be TRBD1 (6 bases). This CDR3 region has 15 residues. Germline CDR1 MGHRA, CDR2 YSYEKL. V was clipped by 2 bases and J by 10 bases, with 15 bases between them.

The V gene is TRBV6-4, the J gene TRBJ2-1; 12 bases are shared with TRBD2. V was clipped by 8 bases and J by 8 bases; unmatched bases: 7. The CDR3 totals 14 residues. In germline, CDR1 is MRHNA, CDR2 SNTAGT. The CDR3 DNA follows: TGTGCCAGCGCCCTAGCGGGAGGGCCATATGAGCAGTTCTTC. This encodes CASALAGGPYEQFF.

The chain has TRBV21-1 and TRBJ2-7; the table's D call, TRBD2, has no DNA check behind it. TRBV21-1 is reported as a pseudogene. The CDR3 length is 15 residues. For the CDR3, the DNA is TGTGCCAGCAGCACGAGGGCTAGCGGGAGTTACGAGCAGTACTTC. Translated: CASSTRASGSYEQYF.

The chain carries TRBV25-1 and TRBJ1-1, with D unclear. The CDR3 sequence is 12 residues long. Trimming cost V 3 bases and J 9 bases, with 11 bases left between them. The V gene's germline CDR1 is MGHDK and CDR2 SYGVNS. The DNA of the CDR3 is TGTGCCAGCAGTGATCACGCAGGCCAAGCTTTCTTT. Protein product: CASSDHAGQAFF.

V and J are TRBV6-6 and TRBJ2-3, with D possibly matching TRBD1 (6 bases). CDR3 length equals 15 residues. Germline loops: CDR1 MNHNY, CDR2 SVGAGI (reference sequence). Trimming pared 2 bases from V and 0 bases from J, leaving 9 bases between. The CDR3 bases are TGTGCCAGCAGTTACGGACAGCATAGCACAGATACGCAGTATTTT. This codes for CASSYGQHSTDTQYF.

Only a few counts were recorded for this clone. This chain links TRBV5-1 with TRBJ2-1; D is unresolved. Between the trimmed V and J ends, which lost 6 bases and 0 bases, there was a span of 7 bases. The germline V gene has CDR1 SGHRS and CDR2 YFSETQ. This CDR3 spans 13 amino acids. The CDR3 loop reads CASTGPSYNEQFF. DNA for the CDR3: TGCGCCAGCACCGGTCCCTCCTACAATGAGCAGTTCTTC.

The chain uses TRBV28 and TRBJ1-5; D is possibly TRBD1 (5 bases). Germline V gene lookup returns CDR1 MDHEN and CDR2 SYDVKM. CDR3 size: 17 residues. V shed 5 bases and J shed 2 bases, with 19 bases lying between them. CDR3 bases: TGTGCCAGCAGTCCTACGGGACTCCGGTACGGCAATCAGCCCCAGCATTTT. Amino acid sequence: CASSPTGLRYGNQPQHF. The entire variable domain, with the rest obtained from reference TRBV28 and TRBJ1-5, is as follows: DVKVTQSSRYLVKRTGEKVFLECVQDMDHENMFWYRQDPGLGLRLIYFSYDVKMKEKGDIPEGYSVSREKKERFSLILESASTNQTSMYLCASSPTGLRYGNQPQHFGDGTRLSIL.

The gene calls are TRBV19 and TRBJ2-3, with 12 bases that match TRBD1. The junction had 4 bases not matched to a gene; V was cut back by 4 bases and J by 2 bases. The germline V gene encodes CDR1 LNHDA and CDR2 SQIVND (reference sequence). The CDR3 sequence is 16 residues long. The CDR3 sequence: CASSTPGQGATDTQYF. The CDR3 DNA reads TGTGCCAGTAGTACCCCGGGACAGGGGGCCACAGATACGCAGTATTTT.

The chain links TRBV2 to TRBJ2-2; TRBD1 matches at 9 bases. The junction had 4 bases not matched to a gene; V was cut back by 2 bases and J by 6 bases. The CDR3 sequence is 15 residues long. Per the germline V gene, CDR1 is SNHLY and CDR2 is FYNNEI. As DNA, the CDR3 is TGTGCCAGCAGTGAAAACCGACAGGGGGCCGGGGAGCTGTTTTTT. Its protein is CASSENRQGAGELFF.

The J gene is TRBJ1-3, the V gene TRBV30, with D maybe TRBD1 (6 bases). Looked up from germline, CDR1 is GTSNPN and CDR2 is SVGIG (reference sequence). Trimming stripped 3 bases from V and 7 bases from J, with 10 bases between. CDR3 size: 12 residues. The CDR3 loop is CAWRQGRNTIYF. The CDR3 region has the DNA TGTGCCTGGAGACAGGGCCGGAACACCATATATTTT. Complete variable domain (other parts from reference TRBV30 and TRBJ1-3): SQTIHQWPATLVQPVGSPLSLECTVEGTSNPNLYWYRQAAGRGLQLLFYSVGIGQISSEVPQNLSASRPQDRQFILSSKKLLLSDSGFYLCAWRQGRNTIYFGEGSWLTVV.

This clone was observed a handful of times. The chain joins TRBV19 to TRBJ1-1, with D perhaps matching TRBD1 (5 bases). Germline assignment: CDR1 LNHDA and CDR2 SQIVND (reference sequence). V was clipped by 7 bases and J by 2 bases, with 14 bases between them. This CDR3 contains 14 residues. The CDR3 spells CASTPRDSNTEAFF. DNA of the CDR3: TGTGCCAGTACTCCTCGGGACTCAAACACTGAAGCTTTCTTT. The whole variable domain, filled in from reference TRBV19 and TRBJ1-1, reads DGGITQSPKYLFRKEGQNVTLSCEQNLNHDAMYWYRQDPGQGLRLIYYSQIVNDFQKGDIAEGYSVSREKKESFPLTVTSAQKNPTAFYLCASTPRDSNTEAFFGQGTRLTVV.

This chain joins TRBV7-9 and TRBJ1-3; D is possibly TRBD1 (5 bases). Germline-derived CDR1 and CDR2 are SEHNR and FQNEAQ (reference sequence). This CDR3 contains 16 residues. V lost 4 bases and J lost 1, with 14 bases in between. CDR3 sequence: CASSYDDTGSGNTIYF. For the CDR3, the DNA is TGTGCCAGCAGCTATGACGATACAGGTTCTGGAAACACCATATATTTT.

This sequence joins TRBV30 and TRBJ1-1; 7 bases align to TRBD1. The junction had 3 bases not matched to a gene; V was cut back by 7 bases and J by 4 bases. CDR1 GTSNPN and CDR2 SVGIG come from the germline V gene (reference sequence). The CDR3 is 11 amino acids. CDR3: CAFTGVTEAFF. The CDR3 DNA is TGTGCCTTCACAGGGGTCACTGAAGCTTTCTTT.

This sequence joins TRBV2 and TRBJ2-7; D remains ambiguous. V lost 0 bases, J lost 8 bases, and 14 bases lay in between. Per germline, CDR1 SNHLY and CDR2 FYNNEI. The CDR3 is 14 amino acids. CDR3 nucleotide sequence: TGTGCCAGCAGTGAAGCGAGGAAGACGGTGAAGCAGTACTTC. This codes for CASSEARKTVKQYF.

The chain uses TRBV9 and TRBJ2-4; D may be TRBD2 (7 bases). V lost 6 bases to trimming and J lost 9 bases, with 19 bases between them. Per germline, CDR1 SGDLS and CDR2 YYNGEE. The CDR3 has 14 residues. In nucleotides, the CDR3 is TGTGCCAGCAACAAGGGGGGAGGGATTGGCATTCAGTACTTC. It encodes CASNKGGGIGIQYF.

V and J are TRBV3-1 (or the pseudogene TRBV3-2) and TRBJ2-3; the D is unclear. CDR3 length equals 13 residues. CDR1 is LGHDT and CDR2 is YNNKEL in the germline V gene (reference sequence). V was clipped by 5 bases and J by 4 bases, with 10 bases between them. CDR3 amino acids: CASSLRSADTQYF. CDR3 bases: TGTGCCAGCAGCTTGCGGTCTGCAGATACGCAGTATTTT.